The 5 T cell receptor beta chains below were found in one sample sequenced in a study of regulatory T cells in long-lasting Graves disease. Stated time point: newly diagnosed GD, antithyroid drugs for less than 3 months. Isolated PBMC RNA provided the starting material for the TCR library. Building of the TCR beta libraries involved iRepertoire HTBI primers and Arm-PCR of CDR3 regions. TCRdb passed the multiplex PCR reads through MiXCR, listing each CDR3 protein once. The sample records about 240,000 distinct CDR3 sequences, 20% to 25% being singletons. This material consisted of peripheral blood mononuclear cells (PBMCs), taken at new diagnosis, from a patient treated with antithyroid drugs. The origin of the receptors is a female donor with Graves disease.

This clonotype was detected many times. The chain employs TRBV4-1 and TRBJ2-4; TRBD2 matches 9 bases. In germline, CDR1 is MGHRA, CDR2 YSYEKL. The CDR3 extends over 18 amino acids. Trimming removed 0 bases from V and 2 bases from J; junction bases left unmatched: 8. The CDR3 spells CASSQDLAGGPSKNIQYF. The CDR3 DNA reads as TGCGCCAGCAGCCAAGATCTGGCGGGGGGGCCTTCCAAAAACATTCAGTACTTC.

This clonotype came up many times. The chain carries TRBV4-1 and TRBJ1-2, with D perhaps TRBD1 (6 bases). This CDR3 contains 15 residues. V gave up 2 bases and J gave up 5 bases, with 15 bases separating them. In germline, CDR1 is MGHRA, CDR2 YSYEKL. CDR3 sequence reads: CASSQSWDTNYGYTF. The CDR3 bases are TGCGCCAGCAGCCAAAGCTGGGACACCAATTATGGCTACACCTTC.

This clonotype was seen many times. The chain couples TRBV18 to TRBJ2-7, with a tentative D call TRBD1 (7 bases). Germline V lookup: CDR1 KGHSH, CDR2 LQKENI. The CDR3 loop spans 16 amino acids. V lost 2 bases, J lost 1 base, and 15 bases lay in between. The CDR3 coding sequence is TGTGCCAGCTCACCAGGCGGGACAGCCAGATCCTACGAGCAGTACTTC. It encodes CASSPGGTARSYEQYF. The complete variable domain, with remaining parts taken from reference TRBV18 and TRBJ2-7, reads NAGVMQNPRHLVRRRGQEARLRCSPMKGHSHVYWYRQLPEEGLKFMVYLQKENIIDESGMPKERFSAEFPKEGPSILRIQQVVRGDSAAYFCASSPGGTARSYEQYFGPGTRLTVT.

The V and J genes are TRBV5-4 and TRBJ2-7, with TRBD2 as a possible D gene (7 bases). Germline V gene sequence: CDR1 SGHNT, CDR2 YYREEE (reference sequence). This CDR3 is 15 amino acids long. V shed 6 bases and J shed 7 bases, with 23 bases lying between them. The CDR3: CASNNRARGAREQYF. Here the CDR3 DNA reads TGTGCCAGCAACAACAGGGCTCGGGGGGCGCGGGAGCAGTACTTC.

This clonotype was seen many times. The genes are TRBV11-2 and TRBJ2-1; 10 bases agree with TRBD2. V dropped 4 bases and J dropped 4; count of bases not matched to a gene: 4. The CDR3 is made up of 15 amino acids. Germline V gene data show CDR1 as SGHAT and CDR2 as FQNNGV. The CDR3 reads CASSYTSGTYNEQFF. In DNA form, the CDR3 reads TGTGCCAGCAGCTACACTAGCGGGACATACAATGAGCAGTTCTTC.